Listed below are T cell receptor beta chains from one sample, sequenced in a study of blood T cell repertoires in COVID-19. TCRdb's copy holds only in-frame clones and misses some; the assay was immunoSEQ multiplex PCR. The data contain around 300,000 clones, more than 80% of them singletons. The material sequenced was peripheral blood. The receptors were gathered from a woman aged 25 to 45 with active or convalescent COVID-19. CDR3s include the opening cysteine and the closing phenylalanine or tryptophan. Each record gives: V gene, J gene, clone size, D gene, CDR3 protein, CDR3 DNA. A D gene is named only where the DNA matches it firmly. Clone size is stated in some rows and not others, as once, few, many or a class when expanded.

>TRBV7-6|TRBJ2-3|-|-
CASTSTDTQYF
TGTGCCAGCACCTCTACAGATACGCAGTATTTT
>TRBV7-9|TRBJ1-2|-|TRBD1
CASSSGPGQYYGYTF
TGTGCCAGCAGCTCAGGGCCGGGACAGTACTATGGCTACACCTTC
>TRBV6-5|TRBJ1-3|-|-
CASSAVGSGNTIYF
TGTGCCAGCAGCGCTGTCGGGTCTGGAAACACCATATATTTT
>TRBV4-3|TRBJ1-2|-|-
CASSQRTNGYGYTF
TGCGCCAGCAGCCAAAGGACAAACGGCTATGGCTACACCTTC
>TRBV11-1|TRBJ1-3|-|-
CASSQGSSYGNTIYF
TGTGCCAGCAGCCAGGGCAGCAGCTATGGAAACACCATATATTTT
>TRBV19|TRBJ2-6|-|-
CASSNEGAGANVLTF
TGTGCCAGTTCTAATGAGGGAGCTGGGGCCAACGTCCTGACTTTC
>TRBV7-2|TRBJ1-4|-|TRBD1
CASSSTTGATNEKLFF
TGTGCCAGCAGCTCGACTACAGGGGCAACTAATGAAAAACTGTTTTTT
>TRBV6-5|TRBJ1-2|-|-
CASRGEANYGYTF
TGTGCCAGCCGGGGTGAAGCTAACTATGGCTACACCTTC
>TRBV19|TRBJ2-1|-|-
CASRYSREFGEQFF
TGTGCCAGTCGATACTCCCGGGAATTTGGTGAGCAGTTCTTC
>TRBV6-1|TRBJ1-2|once|-
CASSERKENYGYTF
TGTGCCAGCAGTGAACGGAAGGAGAACTATGGCTACACCTTC
>TRBV30|TRBJ2-7|-|-
CAFSRDSPYEQYF
TGTGCCTTCTCCCGGGACTCCCCCTACGAGCAGTACTTC
>TRBV20-1|TRBJ1-2|once|TRBD1
CSASVGGTGVNYGYTF
TGCAGTGCTAGTGTTGGGGGTACAGGGGTTAACTATGGCTACACCTTC
>TRBV28|TRBJ2-7|-|TRBD1
CASSSGQGAFEQYF
TGTGCCAGCAGTTCCGGACAGGGGGCCTTCGAGCAGTACTTC
>TRBV11-3|TRBJ2-4|-|-
CASSLGARNIQYF
TGTGCCAGCAGCTTAGGGGCCCGAAACATTCAGTACTTC
>TRBV6-1|TRBJ2-2|-|-
CASSHTSQNTGELFF
TGTGCCAGCAGTCACACCTCTCAGAACACCGGGGAGCTGTTTTTT
>TRBV19|TRBJ1-1|-|-
CASYNRGQGDTEAFF
TGTGCCAGTTACAACAGAGGGCAAGGTGACACTGAAGCTTTCTTT
>TRBV6-6|TRBJ2-5|-|TRBD2
CASSSPSGGETQYF
TGTGCCAGCAGTTCCCCTTCGGGGGGAGAGACCCAGTACTTC
>TRBV9|TRBJ2-5|-|TRBD1
CASSNRGDSEETQYF
TGTGCCAGCAGCAATAGAGGGGACAGCGAAGAGACCCAGTACTTC
>TRBV2|TRBJ2-1|once|-
CASSGDSNEQFF
TGTGCCAGCAGCGGAGACAGCAATGAGCAGTTCTTC
>TRBV27|TRBJ2-7|-|TRBD2
CASSSQTSSSYEQYF
TGTGCCAGCAGTTCCCAGACTAGCTCCTCCTACGAGCAGTACTTC
>TRBV14|TRBJ1-1|-|-
CASSQDRGSEAFF
TGTGCCAGCAGCCAAGATCGGGGGTCGGAAGCTTTCTTT
>TRBV15|TRBJ2-7|-|TRBD1
CATSPGQAGAYF
TGTGCCACCAGCCCGGGACAGGCTGGAGCGTACTTC
>TRBV27|TRBJ1-6|-|-
CASSYQGYNSPLHF
TGTGCCAGCAGTTATCAGGGTTATAATTCACCCCTCCACTTT
>TRBV2|TRBJ2-5|-|-
CASRVVGRQETQYF
TGTGCCAGCAGGGTCGTAGGCAGGCAAGAGACCCAGTACTTC
>TRBV24-1|TRBJ2-3|-|TRBD2
CATSDRGLAGVPDTQYF
TGTGCCACCAGTGACCGAGGACTAGCGGGGGTCCCAGATACGCAGTATTTT
>TRBV7-3|TRBJ2-5|-|TRBD1
CASSQGQGETQYF
TGTGCCAGCAGCCAGGGACAGGGAGAGACCCAGTACTTC
>TRBV19|TRBJ1-1|-|TRBD1
CASRDRGRKAFF
TGTGCCAGTCGGGACAGGGGGCGTAAGGCTTTCTTT
>TRBV7-8|TRBJ2-1|-|TRBD2
CASSVYTGGQFF
TGTGCCAGCAGCGTGTATACGGGGGGGCAGTTCTTC
>TRBV27|TRBJ2-7|-|-
CASSERSSYEQYF
TGTGCCAGCAGTGAACGGAGCTCCTACGAGCAGTACTTC
>TRBV7-3|TRBJ2-1|-|-
CASSLSSGSYNEQFF
TGTGCCAGCAGCTTAAGTAGCGGAAGCTACAATGAGCAGTTCTTC
>TRBV7-2|TRBJ2-5|-|TRBD1
CASSYYGTGVKETQYF
TGTGCCAGCAGCTACTACGGGACAGGGGTTAAAGAGACCCAGTACTTC